Following are 21 T cell receptor beta chains from one sample sequenced in a study of shared clonotypes between healthy human individuals. TCRdb's copy holds only in-frame clones and misses some; the assay was immunoSEQ multiplex PCR. The table has around 2,100,000 clones, less than 95% seen once; the top ten hold approximately 1.2%. As defined, naive CD8 cells were CD45RO-negative and positively selected for CCR7, with terminally differentiated effector memory CD45RA+ cells excluded. Sequenced material: naive CD8+ T cells sorted from blood. These receptors all stem from a man aged 18 to 29 in good health.

The V call is TRBV4-1, the J call TRBJ1-1, with 10 bases matching TRBD1. Germline trimming cut 3 bases from V and 6 bases from J; bases unmatched to any gene: 4. Germline assignment: CDR1 MGHRA and CDR2 YSYEKL. The CDR3 sequence is 14 residues long. The CDR3 protein is CASSHTTGGSEAFF. The CDR3 DNA reads as TGCGCCAGCAGCCATACGACAGGGGGCTCTGAAGCTTTCTTT.

J is TRBJ2-7 and V is TRBV6-1; D gene ambiguous. This CDR3 region has 12 residues. Trimming took 6 bases from V and 6 from J, leaving 12 bases between them. CDR1 and CDR2 from the germline V gene are MNHNS and SASEGT. The CDR3 DNA sequence: TGTGCCAGCAGGGGTTTAAATGGCGAGCAGTACTTC. Translation gives CASRGLNGEQYF.

V and J are TRBV29-1 and TRBJ2-7; D uncertain. The V and J ends lost 5 bases and 1 base respectively, with 12 bases between them. Germline values: CDR1 SQVTM, CDR2 ANQGSEA. The length of the CDR3 is 13 residues. In nucleotides, the CDR3 is TGCAGCGTTCTAGGATTAGGGTCCTACGAGCAGTACTTC. It is translated as CSVLGLGSYEQYF.

The V gene is TRBV20-1, the J gene TRBJ1-1; 9 bases agree with TRBD1. CDR1 is DFQATT and CDR2 is SNEGSKA in the germline V gene (reference sequence). This CDR3 region has 11 residues. V lost 6 bases, J lost 8 bases, and 4 bases stayed unmatched. The CDR3 DNA is TGCAGTGCGTGGGACAGGGAGGAAGCTTTCTTT. This translates into CSAWDREEAFF.

The chain couples TRBV28 to TRBJ2-2, with D maybe TRBD2 (6 bases). Germline lookup yields CDR1 MDHEN and CDR2 SYDVKM. V lost 2 bases and J 6 bases, leaving 10 bases between the germline ends. The CDR3 sequence is 14 residues long. The CDR3 spells CASSLTEGPGELFF. CDR3 bases: TGTGCCAGCAGTTTAACGGAGGGCCCCGGGGAGCTGTTTTTT.

The gene calls are TRBV7-8 and TRBJ2-1, with TRBD2 identical over 15 bases. V shed 7 bases and J 0 bases; nucleotides not matched to a gene: 10. Germline assignment: CDR1 SGHVS and CDR2 FQNEAQ. This CDR3 is built from 19 residues. The CDR3 sequence: CASTPGLAGGPSSYNEQFF. The CDR3 DNA reads as TGTGCCAGCACCCCGGGACTAGCGGGAGGTCCGAGCTCCTACAATGAGCAGTTCTTC. The full variable domain, in which reference TRBV7-8 and TRBJ2-1 provide the parts outside the CDR3, is GAGVSQSPRYKVAKRGQDVALRCDPISGHVSLFWYQQALGQGPEFLTYFQNEAQLDKSGLPSDRFFAERPEGSVSTLKIQRTQQEDSAVYLCASTPGLAGGPSSYNEQFFGPGTRLTVL.

With respect to this clone: Other DNA sequences in this sample translate to the same CDR3. V is TRBV6-5 and J is TRBJ2-7; 9 bases are a match to TRBD2. This CDR3 is 15 amino acids long. Per the germline V gene, CDR1 is MNHEY and CDR2 is SVGAGI. V was clipped by 2 bases and J by 4 bases; unmatched bases: 6. The CDR3 region is CASSYGAGGPYEQYF. Here the CDR3 DNA reads TGTGCCAGCAGTTACGGGGCGGGGGGGCCATACGAGCAGTACTTC.

With regard to this clone: A junction end diverges from the germline sequence, so it may reflect a read error. The V call is TRBV7-7, the J call TRBJ2-7; 7 bases map to TRBD1. Germline V gene lookup returns CDR1 SSHAT and CDR2 FNYEAQ (reference sequence). The CDR3 has 15 amino acids. The CDR3 here is CASSSAPDRSYEQYF. CDR3 DNA: TGTGCTAGCAGCTCCGCCCCGGACAGGTCCTACGAGCAGTACTTC.

The V and J genes are TRBV9 and TRBJ2-1; 9 nucleotides align to TRBD2. V shed 4 bases, J shed 2 bases, and the junction held 4 bases outside the gene matches. CDR1 SGDLS and CDR2 YYNGEE come from the germline V gene. The CDR3 is made up of 15 amino acids. The CDR3, as DNA: TGTGCCAGCAGCATAAAGCGGGAGGCCTACAATGAGCAGTTCTTC. Protein sequence: CASSIKREAYNEQFF.

The V gene is TRBV27, the J gene TRBJ2-7; TRBD2 agrees at 11 bases. Germline assignment: CDR1 MNHEY and CDR2 SMNVEV (reference sequence). The CDR3 covers 16 residues. With V trimmed by 4 bases and J by 2 bases, 7 bases remained unmatched. The CDR3 here is CASSSTSGGPTYEQYF. Here the CDR3 DNA reads TGTGCCAGCAGTTCCACTAGCGGGGGCCCCACCTACGAGCAGTACTTC.

The gene calls are TRBV19 and TRBJ2-3; no firm D call. The CDR3 runs 11 residues. Germline-derived CDR1 and CDR2 are LNHDA and SQIVND (reference sequence). V was clipped by 10 bases and J by 5 bases, with 10 bases between them. This CDR3 is CATSLVDTQYF. CDR3 nucleotides: TGTGCCACCTCGTTGGTAGATACGCAGTATTTT.

The V and J genes are TRBV7-8 and TRBJ2-3; TRBD2 matches at 15 bases. Per germline, CDR1 SGHVS and CDR2 FQNEAQ. V shed 2 bases, J shed 1 base, and the junction held 7 bases outside the gene matches. CDR3 length equals 19 residues. The CDR3 sequence: CASSLYGTSGGRGTDTQYF. DNA for the CDR3: TGTGCCAGCAGCTTATACGGGACTAGCGGGGGGCGGGGCACAGATACGCAGTATTTT.

This chain uses TRBV6-5 with TRBJ2-7; 7 bases are a match to TRBD1. The V segment lost 4 bases and the J segment 1 base; nucleotides outside the gene matches: 10. Germline CDR1 reads MNHEY; CDR2 reads SVGAGI. The CDR3 extends over 16 amino acids. This CDR3 is CASSFSTGQLSYEQYF. The DNA for the CDR3 is TGTGCCAGCAGTTTTTCGACGGGACAGCTGTCCTACGAGCAGTACTTC.

The chain joins TRBV7-8 to TRBJ2-7; 10 nucleotides match TRBD2. CDR3 length equals 16 residues. CDR1 is SGHVS, CDR2 FQNEAQ, per germline. The V gene end was trimmed by 0 bases and the J gene end by 0 bases; junction bases not matched to a gene: 2. CDR3 residues: CASSLAQRGGSYEQYF. The CDR3 DNA is TGTGCCAGCAGCTTAGCGCAGCGGGGGGGCTCCTACGAGCAGTACTTC.

The chain joins TRBV5-1 to TRBJ2-5, with 8 bases identical to TRBD2. Germline trimming cut 3 bases from V and 5 bases from J; bases unmatched to any gene: 12. The CDR3 has 16 amino acids. Germline lookup yields CDR1 SGHRS and CDR2 YFSETQ. CDR3 amino acids: CASSSSASGWEETQYF. The DNA for the CDR3 is TGCGCCAGCAGCTCTTCCGCTAGCGGGTGGGAGGAGACCCAGTACTTC.

Turning to this clone: Different DNA sequences within this sample yield the same CDR3. The CDR3 protein is CASSLTGGQETQYF. The DNA for the CDR3 is TGTGCCAGCTCACTGACAGGGGGCCAAGAGACCCAGTACTTC. The chain links TRBV18 to TRBJ2-5; 9 nucleotides align to TRBD1. Germline V CDR1 and CDR2: KGHSH, LQKENI. V lost 4 bases and J lost 1; bases outside the gene matches: 1. The CDR3 totals 14 residues.

With regard to this clone: This sample includes further DNA sequences coding for the same CDR3. The rearrangement joins TRBV4-1 to TRBJ2-7, with TRBD2 matching over 10 bases. CDR1 MGHRA and CDR2 YSYEKL come from the germline V gene. This CDR3 spans 15 amino acids. Losses at the gene ends were 1 base for V and 3 bases for J; bases not matched to a gene: 3. CDR3 in amino acids: CASSQVASGSYEQYF. CDR3 coding DNA: TGCGCCAGCAGCCAAGTAGCTAGCGGGAGCTACGAGCAGTACTTC.

The V gene is TRBV30, the J gene TRBJ2-1; 13 positions agree with TRBD2. J was trimmed by 8 bases and V by 3 bases; bases with no gene match: 7. The CDR3 consists of 15 residues. In germline, CDR1 is GTSNPN, CDR2 SVGIG (reference sequence). CDR3 in amino acids: CAWSEGTSGIDEQFF. Here the CDR3 DNA reads TGTGCCTGGAGCGAGGGGACTAGCGGGATCGATGAGCAGTTCTTC.

The chain is built from TRBV2 and TRBJ2-3; D possibly corresponds to TRBD1 (6 bases). CDR1 and CDR2 from the germline V gene are SNHLY and FYNNEI. The CDR3 is 14 residues long. V dropped 8 bases and J dropped 0 bases, with 12 bases sitting between them. This CDR3 reads CASWGRSSTDTQYF. The CDR3 DNA reads as TGTGCCAGCTGGGGGCGGAGTAGCACAGATACGCAGTATTTT.

The J gene is TRBJ2-7, the V gene TRBV5-6, with D unclear. The CDR3 has 11 amino acids. The germline CDR1 and CDR2 sequences are SGHDT and YYEEEE. V was clipped by 3 bases and J by 5 bases, with 6 bases between them. CDR3 sequence reads: CASSSGDEQYF. As DNA, the CDR3 is TGTGCCAGCAGCTCCGGAGACGAGCAGTACTTC.

V gene TRBV4-1 combines with J gene TRBJ2-3, with D tentatively TRBD1 or TRBD2 (6 bases each). Between the trimmed V and J ends, which lost 4 bases and 1 base, there was a span of 15 bases. The germline CDR1 and CDR2 sequences are MGHRA and YSYEKL. The CDR3 is made up of 16 amino acids. CDR3 DNA: TGCGCCAGCAGCCTAGAGGGGGGTGAGGGCACAGATACGCAGTATTTT. This sequence encodes CASSLEGGEGTDTQYF.